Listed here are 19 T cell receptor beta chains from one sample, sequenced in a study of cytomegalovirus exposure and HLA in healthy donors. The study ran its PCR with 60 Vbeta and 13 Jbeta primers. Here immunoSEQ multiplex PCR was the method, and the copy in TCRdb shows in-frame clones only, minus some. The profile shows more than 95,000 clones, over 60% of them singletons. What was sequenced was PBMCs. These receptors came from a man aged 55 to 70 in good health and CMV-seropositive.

The CDR3: CAISPRGLPRGTF. CDR3 bases: TGTGCCATCTCTCCACGAGGCTTACCGAGAGGGACCTTC. The genes are TRBV28 and TRBJ1-2; no firm D call. V was shortened by 10 bases and J by 14 bases, with 26 bases between the two germline ends. The CDR3 totals 13 residues. Germline CDR1 and CDR2: MDHEN and SYDVKM.

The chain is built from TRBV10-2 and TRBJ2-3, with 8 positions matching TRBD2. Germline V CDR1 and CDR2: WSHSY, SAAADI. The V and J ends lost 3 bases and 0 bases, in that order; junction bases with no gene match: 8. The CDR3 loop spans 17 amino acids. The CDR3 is CASSERGGGPSTDTQYF. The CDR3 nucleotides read TGCGCCAGCAGTGAAAGAGGCGGGGGGCCTAGCACAGATACGCAGTATTTT.

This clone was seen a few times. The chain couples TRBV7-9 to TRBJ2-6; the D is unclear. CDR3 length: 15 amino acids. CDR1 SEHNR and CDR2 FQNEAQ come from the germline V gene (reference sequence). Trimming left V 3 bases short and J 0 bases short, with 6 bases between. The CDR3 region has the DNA TGTGCCAGCAGCTTTACAGACTCTGGGGCCAACGTCCTGACTTTC. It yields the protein CASSFTDSGANVLTF.

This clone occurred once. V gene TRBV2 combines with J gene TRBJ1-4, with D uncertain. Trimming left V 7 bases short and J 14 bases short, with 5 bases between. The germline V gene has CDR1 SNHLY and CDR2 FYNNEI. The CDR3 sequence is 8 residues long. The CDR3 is CASIGLFF. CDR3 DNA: TGTGCCAGCATTGGCCTGTTTTTT.

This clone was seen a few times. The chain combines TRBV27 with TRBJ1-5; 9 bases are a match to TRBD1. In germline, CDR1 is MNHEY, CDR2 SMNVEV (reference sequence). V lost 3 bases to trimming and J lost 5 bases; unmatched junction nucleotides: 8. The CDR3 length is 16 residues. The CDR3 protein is CASSLVGTGFHQPQHF. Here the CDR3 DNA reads TGTGCCAGCAGTTTGGTTGGGACAGGGTTCCATCAGCCCCAGCATTTT.

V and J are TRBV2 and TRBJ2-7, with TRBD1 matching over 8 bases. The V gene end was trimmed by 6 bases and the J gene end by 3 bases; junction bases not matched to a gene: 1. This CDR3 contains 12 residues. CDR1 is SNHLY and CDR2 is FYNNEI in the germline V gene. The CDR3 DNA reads TGTGCCAGCAGACAGGGGGTCTACGAGCAGTACTTC. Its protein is CASRQGVYEQYF.

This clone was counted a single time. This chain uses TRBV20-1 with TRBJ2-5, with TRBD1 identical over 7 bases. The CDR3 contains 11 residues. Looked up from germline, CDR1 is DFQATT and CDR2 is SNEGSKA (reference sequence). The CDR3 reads CTGQHQETQYF. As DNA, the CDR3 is TGCACGGGACAGCACCAAGAGACCCAGTACTTC.

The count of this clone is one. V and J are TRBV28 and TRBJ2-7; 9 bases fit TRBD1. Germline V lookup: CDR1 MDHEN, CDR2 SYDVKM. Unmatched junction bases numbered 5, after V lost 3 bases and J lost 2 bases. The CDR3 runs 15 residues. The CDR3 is CASSLWDRATYEQYF. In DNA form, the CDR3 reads TGTGCCAGCAGTTTGTGGGACAGGGCGACCTACGAGCAGTACTTC. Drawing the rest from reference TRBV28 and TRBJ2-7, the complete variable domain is DVKVTQSSRYLVKRTGEKVFLECVQDMDHENMFWYRQDPGLGLRLIYFSYDVKMKEKGDIPEGYSVSREKKERFSLILESASTNQTSMYLCASSLWDRATYEQYFGPGTRLTVT.

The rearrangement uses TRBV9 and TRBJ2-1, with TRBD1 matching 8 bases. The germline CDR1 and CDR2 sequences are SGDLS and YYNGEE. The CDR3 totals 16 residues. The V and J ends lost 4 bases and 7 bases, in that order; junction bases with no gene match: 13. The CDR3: CASSLRGDRSWNEQFF. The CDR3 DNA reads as TGTGCCAGCAGCTTAAGAGGGGACAGGAGTTGGAATGAGCAGTTCTTC. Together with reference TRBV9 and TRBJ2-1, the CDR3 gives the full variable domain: DSGVTQTPKHLITATGQRVTLRCSPRSGDLSVYWYQQSLDQGLQFLIQYYNGEERAKGNILERFSAQQFPDLHSELNLSSLELGDSALYFCASSLRGDRSWNEQFFGPGTRLTVL.

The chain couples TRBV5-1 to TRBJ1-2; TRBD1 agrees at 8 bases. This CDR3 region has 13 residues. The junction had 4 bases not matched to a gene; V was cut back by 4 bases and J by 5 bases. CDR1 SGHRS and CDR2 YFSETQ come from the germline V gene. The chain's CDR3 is CASSMGQEYGYTF. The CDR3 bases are TGCGCCAGCAGCATGGGACAGGAGTATGGCTACACCTTC.

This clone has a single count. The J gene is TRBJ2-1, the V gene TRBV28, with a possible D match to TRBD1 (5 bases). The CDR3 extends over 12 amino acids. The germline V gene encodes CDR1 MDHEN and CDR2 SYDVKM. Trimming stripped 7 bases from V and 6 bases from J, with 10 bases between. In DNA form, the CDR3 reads TGTGCCAGCAACAGGTTAGGCAATGAGCAGTTCTTC. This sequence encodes CASNRLGNEQFF.

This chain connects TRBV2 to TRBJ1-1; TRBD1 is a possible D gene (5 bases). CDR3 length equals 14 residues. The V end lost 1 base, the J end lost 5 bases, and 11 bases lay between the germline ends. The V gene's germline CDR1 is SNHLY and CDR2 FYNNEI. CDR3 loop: CASSEERGRTEAFF. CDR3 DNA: TGTGCCAGCAGTGAAGAAAGGGGAAGAACTGAAGCTTTCTTT. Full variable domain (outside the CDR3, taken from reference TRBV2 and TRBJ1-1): EPEVTQTPSHQVTQMGQEVILRCVPISNHLYFYWYRQILGQKVEFLVSFYNNEISEKSEIFDDQFSVERPDGSNFTLKIRSTKLEDSAMYFCASSEERGRTEAFFGQGTRLTVV.

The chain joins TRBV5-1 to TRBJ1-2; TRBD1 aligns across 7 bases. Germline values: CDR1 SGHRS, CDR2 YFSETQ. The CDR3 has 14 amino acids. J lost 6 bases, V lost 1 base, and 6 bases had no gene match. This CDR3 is CASSLKGAENGYTF. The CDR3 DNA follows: TGCGCCAGCAGCTTGAAGGGGGCTGAGAATGGCTACACCTTC.

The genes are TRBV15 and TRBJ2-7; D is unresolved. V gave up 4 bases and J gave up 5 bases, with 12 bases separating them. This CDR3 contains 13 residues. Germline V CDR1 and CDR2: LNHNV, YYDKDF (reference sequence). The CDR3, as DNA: TGTGCCACCAGCACTGACTTATTCCACGAGCAGTACTTC. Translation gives CATSTDLFHEQYF.

CDR3 region: CASSPRGQGVGGYTF. The CDR3 DNA follows: TGTGCCAGCTCACCCCGAGGACAGGGGGTAGGTGGCTACACCTTC. J is TRBJ1-2 and V is TRBV18, with 10 bases aligning to TRBD1. With V trimmed by 3 bases and J by 7 bases, 8 bases remained unmatched. CDR3 length: 15 amino acids. Per germline, CDR1 KGHSH and CDR2 LQKENI.

The CDR3 DNA reads as TGCGCCAGCAGCTGGGGGACAGGGGTAGATGGCTACACCTTC. It specifies CASSWGTGVDGYTF. This chain connects TRBV5-1 to TRBJ1-2; 10 bases are shared with TRBD1. With 3 bases clipped from V and 6 bases from J, the junction kept 5 bases outside the gene matches. The CDR3 runs 14 residues. The germline CDR1 and CDR2 sequences are SGHRS and YFSETQ.

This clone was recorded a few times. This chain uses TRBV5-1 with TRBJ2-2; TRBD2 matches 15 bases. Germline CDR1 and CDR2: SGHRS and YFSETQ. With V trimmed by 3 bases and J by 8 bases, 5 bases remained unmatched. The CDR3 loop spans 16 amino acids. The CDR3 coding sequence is TGCGCCAGCAGCTGGGGACTAGCGGGGGGCGAAGGGGAGCTGTTTTTT. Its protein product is CASSWGLAGGEGELFF.

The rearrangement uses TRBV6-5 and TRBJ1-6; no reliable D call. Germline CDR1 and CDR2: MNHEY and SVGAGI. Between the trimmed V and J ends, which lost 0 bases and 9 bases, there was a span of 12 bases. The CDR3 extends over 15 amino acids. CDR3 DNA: TGTGCCAGCAGTTACTCGATAAGCGGAGGTTCACCCCTCCACTTT. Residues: CASSYSISGGSPLHF.

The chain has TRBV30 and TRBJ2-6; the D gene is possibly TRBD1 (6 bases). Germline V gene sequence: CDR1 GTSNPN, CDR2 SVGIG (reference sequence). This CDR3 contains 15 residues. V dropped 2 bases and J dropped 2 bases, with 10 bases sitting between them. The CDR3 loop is CAWSINRAGANVLTF. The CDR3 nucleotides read TGTGCCTGGAGTATTAACAGGGCTGGGGCCAACGTCCTGACTTTC.